The entry below gives a single T cell receptor (beta chain) sequence along with its context. Germline V CDR1 and CDR2: GTSNPN, SVGIG (reference sequence). The length of the CDR3 is 14 residues. The germline V and J ends were trimmed by 0 bases and 5 bases, with 13 bases remaining between them. Through Arm-PCR of CDR3 regions and iRepertoire HTBI primers, TCR beta libraries were built. TCRdb re-called the multiplex PCR reads through MiXCR, storing one row per CDR3 protein. The sample shows 400,000 to 650,000 distinct CDR3 sequences, about 16% of them seen only once. These data come from a study of regulatory T cells in long-lasting Graves disease. Time point indicated: newly diagnosed GD, antithyroid drugs for less than 3 months. PBMC RNA served as the TCR library source. Graves' disease was diagnosed by American Thyroid Association guidelines. This sample was shared with a second study, whose subject was T cells in Graves' hyperthyroidism and ophthalmopathy. From that second work: Patients aged 18 to 65 with hyperthyroidism were newly diagnosed, with duration under 2 months.

The sequence was obtained from a woman aged 35-65 years with Graves disease. This material consisted of peripheral blood mononuclear cells (PBMCs), taken at new diagnosis, from a patient treated with antithyroid drugs. The chain is built from TRBV30 and TRBJ2-5; weak D call: TRBD1 (6 bases). CDR3 bases: TGTGCCTGGAGTGTATTGGGTCAGGGGGAGACCCAGTACTTC. Encoded protein: CAWSVLGQGETQYF.